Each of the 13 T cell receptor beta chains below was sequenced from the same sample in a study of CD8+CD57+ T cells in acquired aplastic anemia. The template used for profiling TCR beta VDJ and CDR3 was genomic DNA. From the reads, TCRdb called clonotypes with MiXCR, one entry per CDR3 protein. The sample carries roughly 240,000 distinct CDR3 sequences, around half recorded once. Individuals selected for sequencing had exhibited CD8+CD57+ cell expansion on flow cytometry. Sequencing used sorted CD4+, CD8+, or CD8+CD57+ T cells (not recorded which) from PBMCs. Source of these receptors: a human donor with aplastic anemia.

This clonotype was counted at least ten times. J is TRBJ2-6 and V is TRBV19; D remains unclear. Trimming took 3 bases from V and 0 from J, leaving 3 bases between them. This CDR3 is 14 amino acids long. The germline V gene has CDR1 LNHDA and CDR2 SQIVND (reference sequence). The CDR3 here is CASSISSGANVLTF. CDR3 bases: TGTGCCAGTAGTATTAGCTCTGGGGCCAACGTCCTGACTTTC. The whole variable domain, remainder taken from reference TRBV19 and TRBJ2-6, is DGGITQSPKYLFRKEGQNVTLSCEQNLNHDAMYWYRQDPGQGLRLIYYSQIVNDFQKGDIAEGYSVSREKKESFPLTVTSAQKNPTAFYLCASSISSGANVLTFGAGSRLTVL.

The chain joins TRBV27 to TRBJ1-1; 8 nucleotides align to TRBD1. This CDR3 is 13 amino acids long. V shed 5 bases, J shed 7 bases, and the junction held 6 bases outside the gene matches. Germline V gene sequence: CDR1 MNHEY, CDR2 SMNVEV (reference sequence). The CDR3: CASSLTGAGEAFF. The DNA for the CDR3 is TGTGCCAGCAGTCTGACAGGGGCGGGTGAAGCTTTCTTT.

CDR3: CASSLSSRNYGYTF. CDR3 DNA: TGTGCCAGCAGCTTATCGAGTAGAAACTATGGCTACACCTTC. This chain connects TRBV7-9 to TRBJ1-2; D remains unclear. This CDR3 region has 14 residues. Per the germline V gene, CDR1 is SEHNR and CDR2 is FQNEAQ (reference sequence). Trimming left V 2 bases short and J 2 bases short, with 9 bases between. Together with reference TRBV7-9 and TRBJ1-2, the CDR3 gives the full variable domain: DTGVSQNPRHKITKRGQNVTFRCDPISEHNRLYWYRQTLGQGPEFLTYFQNEAQLEKSRLLSDRFSAERPKGSFSTLEIQRTEQGDSAMYLCASSLSSRNYGYTFGSGTRLTVV.

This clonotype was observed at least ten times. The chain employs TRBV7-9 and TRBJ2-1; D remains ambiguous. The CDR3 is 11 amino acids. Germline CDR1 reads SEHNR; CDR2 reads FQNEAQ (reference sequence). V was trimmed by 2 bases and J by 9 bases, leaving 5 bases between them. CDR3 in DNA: TGTGCCAGCAGCTTATCCGGTGAGCAGTTCTTC. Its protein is CASSLSGEQFF.

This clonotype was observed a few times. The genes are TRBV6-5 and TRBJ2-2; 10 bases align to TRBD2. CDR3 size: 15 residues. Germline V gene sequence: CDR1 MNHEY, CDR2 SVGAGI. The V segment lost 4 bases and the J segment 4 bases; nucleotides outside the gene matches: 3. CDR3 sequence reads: CASSLSGGGTGELFF. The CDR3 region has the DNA TGTGCCAGCAGTTTAAGCGGGGGGGGCACCGGGGAGCTGTTTTTT.

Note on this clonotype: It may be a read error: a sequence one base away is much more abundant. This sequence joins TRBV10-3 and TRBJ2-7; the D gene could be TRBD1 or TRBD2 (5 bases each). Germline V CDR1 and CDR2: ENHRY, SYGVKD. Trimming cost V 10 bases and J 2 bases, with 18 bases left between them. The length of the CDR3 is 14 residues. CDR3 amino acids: CASNYGAPPYEQYF. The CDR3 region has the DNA TGTGCCAGCAATTACGGGGCTCCCCCCTACGAGCAGTACTTC.

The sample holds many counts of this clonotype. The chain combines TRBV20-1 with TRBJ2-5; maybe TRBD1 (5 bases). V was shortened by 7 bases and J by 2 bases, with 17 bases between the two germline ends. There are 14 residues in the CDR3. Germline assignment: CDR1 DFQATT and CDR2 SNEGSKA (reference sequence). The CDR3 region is CSVPARVPQETQYF. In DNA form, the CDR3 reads TGCAGTGTCCCGGCCAGGGTTCCACAAGAGACCCAGTACTTC.

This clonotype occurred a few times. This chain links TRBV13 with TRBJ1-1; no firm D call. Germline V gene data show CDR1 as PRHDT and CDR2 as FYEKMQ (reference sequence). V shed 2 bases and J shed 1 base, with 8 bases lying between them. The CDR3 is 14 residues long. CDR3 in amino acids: CASSLSTANTEAFF. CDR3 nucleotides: TGTGCCAGCAGCTTATCCACAGCGAACACTGAAGCTTTCTTT.

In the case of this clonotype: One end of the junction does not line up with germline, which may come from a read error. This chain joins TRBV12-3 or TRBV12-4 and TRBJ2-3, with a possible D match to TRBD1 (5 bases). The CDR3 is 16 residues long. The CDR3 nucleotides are TGTGCCAGCAGCAACCTTGTGGGGCCGGACACAGGTACGCAGTATTTT. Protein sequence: CASSNLVGPDTGTQYF.

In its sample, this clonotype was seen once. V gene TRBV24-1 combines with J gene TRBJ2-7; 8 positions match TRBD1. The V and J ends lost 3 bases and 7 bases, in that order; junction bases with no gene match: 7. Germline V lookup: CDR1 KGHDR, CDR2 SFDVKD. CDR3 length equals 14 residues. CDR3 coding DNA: TGTGCCACCAGTGATACGACAGGGGCTGGAGAGCAGTACTTC. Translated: CATSDTTGAGEQYF.

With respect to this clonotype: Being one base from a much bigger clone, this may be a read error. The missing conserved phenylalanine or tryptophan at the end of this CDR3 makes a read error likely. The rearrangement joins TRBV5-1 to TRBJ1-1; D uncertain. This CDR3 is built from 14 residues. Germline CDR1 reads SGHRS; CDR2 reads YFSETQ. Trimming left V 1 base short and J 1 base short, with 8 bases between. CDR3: CASSLNRENTEAFS. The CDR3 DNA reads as TGCGCCAGCAGCTTGAATCGGGAGAACACTGAAGCTTTCTCT.

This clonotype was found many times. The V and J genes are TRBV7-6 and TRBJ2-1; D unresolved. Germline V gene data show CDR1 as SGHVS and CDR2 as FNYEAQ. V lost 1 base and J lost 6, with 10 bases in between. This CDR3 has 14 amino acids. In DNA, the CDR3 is TGTGCCAGCAGCTTAGAAGACCGAAGCAATGAGCAGTTCTTC. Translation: CASSLEDRSNEQFF. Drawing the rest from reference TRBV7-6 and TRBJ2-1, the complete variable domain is GAGVSQSPRYKVTKRGQDVALRCDPISGHVSLYWYRQALGQGPEFLTYFNYEAQQDKSGLPNDRFSAERPEGSISTLTIQRTEQRDSAMYRCASSLEDRSNEQFFGPGTRLTVL.

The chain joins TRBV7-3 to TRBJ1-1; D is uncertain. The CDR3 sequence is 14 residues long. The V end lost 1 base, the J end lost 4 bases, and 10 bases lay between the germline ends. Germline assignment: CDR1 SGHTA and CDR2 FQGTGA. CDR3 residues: CASSLKDWTTEAFF. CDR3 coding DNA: TGTGCCAGCAGCTTAAAGGATTGGACCACTGAAGCTTTCTTT.